This is a list of T cell receptor beta chains from one sample in a study of blood T cells in healthy people across ages. TCRdb re-derived calls from the 5' RACE reads in MiXCR, one entry per CDR3 protein. This sample has 850,000 to 1,000,000 distinct CDR3 sequences, with around 46% found just once. The sample taken for sequencing was blood. These receptor sequences come from a man younger than 45 in good health. CDR3s include the opening cysteine and the closing phenylalanine or tryptophan. D genes are given only for firm matches. The size of a clone is reported for some rows only, either as once, few or many, or as a class for expanded clones.

abundance | d_gene | j_gene | v_gene | CDR3nt | CDR3aa
. | . | TRBJ1-6 | TRBV12-3/TRBV12-4 | TGTGCCAGCAGTTTGGCTCACTCACCCCTCCACTTT | CASSLAHSPLHF
few | TRBD2 | TRBJ2-7 | TRBV4-3 | TGCGCCAGCAGCCAAGATCGCGCGGGGGGGCCTCGCGAGCAGTACTTC | CASSQDRAGGPREQYF
few | . | TRBJ2-6 | TRBV27 | TGTGCCAGCAGTCTACTTGGCGCCGCATTAAACGTCCTGACTTTC | CASSLLGAALNVLTF
. | . | TRBJ2-2 | TRBV6-2/TRBV6-3 | TGTGCCAGCAGTTACGTATGGGGCACCGGGGAGCTGTTTTTT | CASSYVWGTGELFF
. | . | TRBJ1-2 | TRBV12-3/TRBV12-4 | TGTGCCAGCAGTAAAACGCCCACATCGCTGTTGGGCTACACCTTC | CASSKTPTSLLGYTF
many | . | TRBJ1-5 | TRBV20-1 | TGCAGTGCTAGACAGGGCAATCAGCCCCAGCATTTT | CSARQGNQPQHF
. | . | TRBJ2-7 | TRBV20-1 | TGCAGTGCTCCCGGGGGCGGCTCCTACGAGCAGTACTTC | CSAPGGGSYEQYF
few | . | TRBJ2-1 | TRBV28 | TGTGCCAGCACCACCCGCCGGGCCCCCTCCTACAATGAGCAGTTCTTC | CASTTRRAPSYNEQFF
. | . | TRBJ2-2 | TRBV6-2/TRBV6-3 | TGTGCCAGCAGTGCTGGAAGCGGGGAGCTGTTTTTT | CASSAGSGELFF
. | . | TRBJ1-2 | TRBV9 | TGTGCCAGCAGCGAACCGGGGGCGGGTGGCTACACCTTC | CASSEPGAGGYTF
. | TRBD1 | TRBJ2-7 | TRBV5-1 | TGCGCCAGCAGCTTGGGCGGACAGGGGGCGTCTTGTGAGCAGTACTTC | CASSLGGQGASCEQYF
. | . | TRBJ2-5 | TRBV2 | TGTGCCAGCAGTGAATCCAAGGGGACCCAGTACTTC | CASSESKGTQYF
. | TRBD1 | TRBJ2-7 | TRBV27 | TGTGCCAGCAGGTCTAAGGGACAGGGGAGCTCCTACGAGCAGTACTTC | CASRSKGQGSSYEQYF
. | . | TRBJ2-1 | TRBV5-1 | TGCGCCAGCAGCTTGGGGCGTAGCGACAATGAGCAGTTCTTC | CASSLGRSDNEQFF
. | . | TRBJ2-1 | TRBV9 | TGTGCCAGCAGCCCTCTCGCCGGCAGGGCACAACCCGAGCAGTTCTTC | CASSPLAGRAQPEQFF
few | . | TRBJ1-5 | TRBV7-2 | TGTGCCAGCAGCTTAGCGGGGGGGTTCGGTCAGCCCCAGCATTTT | CASSLAGGFGQPQHF
. | . | TRBJ2-6 | TRBV20-1 | TGCAGTGCTAGACAGAGCTCTGGGGCCAACGTCCTGACTTTC | CSARQSSGANVLTF
. | . | TRBJ1-2 | TRBV7-2 | TGTGCCAGCAGCTTAATCGCAGGGGCGGCTTGGGACTATGGCTACACCTTC | CASSLIAGAAWDYGYTF
few | TRBD2 | TRBJ2-3 | TRBV4-1 | TGCGCCAGCAGCCAATTCCCCTCGGGAGGGGTCACAGATACGCAGTATTTT | CASSQFPSGGVTDTQYF
. | . | TRBJ2-1 | TRBV7-9 | TGTGCCAGCAGCTTAAGCAGTACGGACAATGAGCAGTTCTTC | CASSLSSTDNEQFF
many | . | TRBJ2-7 | TRBV7-2 | TGTGCCAGCAGCTTAGCCAGGGTTTCCGAGCAGTACTTC | CASSLARVSEQYF
. | . | TRBJ1-3 | TRBV25-1 | TGTGCCAGCAGGCGGGGGGACTCTGGAAACACCATATATTTT | CASRRGDSGNTIYF
. | . | TRBJ2-7 | TRBV2 | TGTGCCAGCTCGAGCTCTACCCAGTACTTC | CASSSSTQYF
once | . | TRBJ1-4 | TRBV25-1 | TGTGCCAGCGCCCCCGCCGTTGCAACTAATGAAAAACTGTTTTTT | CASAPAVATNEKLFF
few | TRBD1 | TRBJ2-5 | TRBV7-9 | TGTGCCAGCAGCTTAGGGGACAGGGAGGAAGAGACCCAGTACTTC | CASSLGDREEETQYF
. | TRBD1 | TRBJ1-6 | TRBV2 | TGTGCCAGCAGTGGGTGGAATGCGACCCAGCGGACAGGGGAAGAGAACTCCTATAATTCACCCCTCCACTTT | CASSGWNATQRTGEENSYNSPLHF
. | TRBD1 | TRBJ2-4 | TRBV6-2/TRBV6-3 | TGTGCCAGCAGTAGGACAGGGGACAATAAAAACATTCAGTACTTC | CASSRTGDNKNIQYF
. | . | TRBJ2-1 | TRBV4-1 | TGCGCCAGCAGCCAAGAAAGGGTGTACAATGAGCAGTTCTTC | CASSQERVYNEQFF
many | . | TRBJ1-5 | TRBV20-1 | TGCAGTGCTAGATCTGGACATCGCAATCAGCCCCAGCATTTT | CSARSGHRNQPQHF
. | TRBD2 | TRBJ2-5 | TRBV4-2 | TGTGCCAGCAGCCATATAGGACTAGCGCAACAAGAGACCCAGTACTTC | CASSHIGLAQQETQYF
few | TRBD1 | TRBJ1-2 | TRBV27 | TGTGCCAGCAGTTTCCAAGGACAGGGAGGGTTTTATGGCTACACCTTC | CASSFQGQGGFYGYTF
. | . | TRBJ2-1 | TRBV11-3 | TGTGCCAGCAGCTCCGGTTTGTACAATGAGCAGTTCTTC | CASSSGLYNEQFF
. | TRBD1 | TRBJ1-1 | TRBV6-2/TRBV6-3 | TGTGCCAGCACTCACACCGTCGACAGGGCCACTGAAGCTTTCTTT | CASTHTVDRATEAFF
. | . | TRBJ2-1 | TRBV5-1 | TGCGCCAGCAGCCCGGAGTGGGGGGACGGCAATGAGCAGTTCTTC | CASSPEWGDGNEQFF
few | . | TRBJ2-7 | TRBV28 | TGTGCCAGCACGACATGGGACTACGAGCAGTACTTC | CASTTWDYEQYF
. | . | TRBJ1-4 | TRBV7-2 | TGTGCCAGCAGCTGGTCTCCAACTAATGAAAAACTGTTTTTT | CASSWSPTNEKLFF
. | TRBD1 | TRBJ1-5 | TRBV20-1 | TGCAGTGCTTCCAAGGCCCTGGGACAGCGCAATCAGCCCCAGCATTTT | CSASKALGQRNQPQHF
. | . | TRBJ2-1 | TRBV6-1 | TGTGCCAGCAGTGGTCGGACGTTCTCCTACAATGAGCAGTTCTTC | CASSGRTFSYNEQFF
. | TRBD1 | TRBJ1-2 | TRBV3-1 | TGTGCCAGCAGCCGGGAGACAGGGGCCGCGTCCGGTGGCTACACCTTC | CASSRETGAASGGYTF
many | TRBD2 | TRBJ2-1 | TRBV28 | TGTGCCAGCAGTTTCCCTAGCGGACCCTACAATGAGCAGTTCTTC | CASSFPSGPYNEQFF
many | . | TRBJ2-1 | TRBV5-1 | TGCGCCAGCAGCTTAAAGATGAATGAGCAGTTCTTC | CASSLKMNEQFF
many | . | TRBJ2-1 | TRBV7-2 | TGTGCCAGCAGCTTAGCCGGCAGGAATGAGCAGTTCTTC | CASSLAGRNEQFF
. | . | TRBJ2-3 | TRBV9 | TGTGCCAGCAGCGTAACGGGGGACCGCACAGATACGCAGTATTTT | CASSVTGDRTDTQYF
. | TRBD1 | TRBJ2-4 | TRBV29-1 | TGCAGCGCCGGGACAGGGGGGTTAAGGGCAGCCAAAAACATTCAGTACTTC | CSAGTGGLRAAKNIQYF
few | . | TRBJ1-4 | TRBV20-1 | TGCAGTGCCCGGGCCGAAAAACTGTTTTTT | CSARAEKLFF
few | TRBD2 | TRBJ2-3 | TRBV6-2/TRBV6-3 | TGTGCCAGCAGTTACCCCCTGACTAGCGGGGCAGATACGCAGTATTTT | CASSYPLTSGADTQYF
few | . | TRBJ2-1 | TRBV11-3 | TGTGCCAGCAGCTTTAATCCACAGGCACAGTACAATGAGCAGTTCTTC | CASSFNPQAQYNEQFF
. | . | TRBJ2-3 | TRBV12-3/TRBV12-4 | TGTGCCAGCAGTTTAGCGCGAAATACGTATTTT | CASSLARNTYF
. | . | TRBJ1-3 | TRBV11-2 | TGTGCCAGCAGCTCCTCGACAGCCTCTGGAAACACCATATATTTT | CASSSSTASGNTIYF
. | . | TRBJ2-2 | TRBV5-1 | TGCGCCAGCAGCTTGGTGGAAGGGATGTTGTCGCGTGTGGTTGGGGAGCTGTTTTTT | CASSLVEGMLSRVVGELFF
. | TRBD2 | TRBJ2-1 | TRBV7-2 | TGTGCCAGCAGCTCGCAGAGTGACGTCGGGGGGTCCTACAATGAGCAGTTCTTC | CASSSQSDVGGSYNEQFF
. | . | TRBJ2-3 | TRBV9 | TGTGCCAGCAGCGTAGCTGGGTCTAGGAGCACAGATACGCAGTATTTT | CASSVAGSRSTDTQYF
. | TRBD2 | TRBJ2-4 | TRBV7-2 | TGTGCCAGCAGCTTAGCCTCCCTCACAGCGGGGGGACCAAAAAACATTCAGTACTTC | CASSLASLTAGGPKNIQYF
few | TRBD1 | TRBJ1-5 | TRBV15 | TGTGCCACCAGCAGGGACCACAGGGGTGGGCAGCCCCAGCATTTT | CATSRDHRGGQPQHF
few | . | TRBJ1-2 | TRBV9 | TGTGCCAGCAGCGTATCAGGGATCCCCTATGGCTACACCTTC | CASSVSGIPYGYTF
many | . | TRBJ2-7 | TRBV9 | TGTGCCAGCAGCCCCCTGGGATTTTCCTACGAGCAGTACTTC | CASSPLGFSYEQYF
few | TRBD2 | TRBJ2-1 | TRBV29-1 | TGCAGCGGGAGCGGGATCGCCTACAATGAGCAGTTCTTC | CSGSGIAYNEQFF
. | . | TRBJ1-6 | TRBV14 | TGTGCCAGCAGCCAATCCGGGGCCAGGGGTAATTCACCCCTCCACTTT | CASSQSGARGNSPLHF
. | . | TRBJ1-4 | TRBV29-1 | TGCAGCGTGAGGGGAGGCGGGAGGTCCAATGAAAAACTGTTTTTT | CSVRGGGRSNEKLFF
few | TRBD1 | TRBJ2-1 | TRBV12-3/TRBV12-4 | TGTGCCAGCAGCTCGGACAGGGGACGTGAGCAGTTCTTC | CASSSDRGREQFF